Listed here are 7 T cell receptor beta chains from one sample, sequenced in a study of technical replicates of blood from several donors. The assay was immunoSEQ multiplex PCR, and TCRdb's table has in-frame clones only and misses some. The data contain around 61,000 clones, 97% of them singletons. Sequencing input: T cells isolated from PBMCs. The receptors here all came from a human donor in good health.

The rearrangement uses TRBV10-3 and TRBJ2-7; 10 nucleotides match TRBD1. This CDR3 has 16 amino acids. Germline CDR1 is ENHRY and CDR2 is SYGVKD. V lost 6 bases and J lost 6; bases outside the gene matches: 14. Here the CDR3 reads CAIRDRGSLVPREQYF. The CDR3 region has the DNA TGTGCCATCAGGGACAGGGGGTCCCTCGTCCCCCGCGAGCAGTACTTC.

This chain links TRBV16 with TRBJ1-4; D gene ambiguous. From germline, CDR1 is KGHSY and CDR2 FQNENV. This CDR3 comprises 14 residues. V dropped 4 bases and J dropped 5 bases, with 11 bases sitting between them. The chain's CDR3 is CASSLPGVNEKLFF. In nucleotides, the CDR3 is TGTGCCAGCAGCCTCCCGGGTGTGAATGAAAAACTGTTTTTT.

The V and J genes are TRBV2 and TRBJ2-7; 10 nucleotides match TRBD2. The CDR3 consists of 14 residues. Germline trimming cut 3 bases from V and 7 bases from J; bases unmatched to any gene: 6. CDR1 and CDR2 (germline): SNHLY, FYNNEI. CDR3 DNA sequence: TGTGCCAGCAGTGAGTCTAGCGGGAGAGAGGAGCAGTACTTC. Its translation is CASSESSGREEQYF.

The gene calls are TRBV29-1 and TRBJ2-7; 10 positions agree with TRBD1. This CDR3 region has 12 residues. Germline values: CDR1 SQVTM, CDR2 ANQGSEA. The junction had 7 bases not matched to a gene; V was cut back by 5 bases and J by 9 bases. The CDR3 coding sequence is TGCAGCGTTCTAGGGACAGGGGCATTGCAGTACTTC. Translation: CSVLGTGALQYF.

J is TRBJ1-1 and V is TRBV27, with D perhaps matching TRBD1 (5 bases). This CDR3 comprises 18 residues. In germline, CDR1 is MNHEY, CDR2 SMNVEV (reference sequence). V lost 4 bases to trimming and J lost 4 bases, with 25 bases between them. DNA of the CDR3: TGTGCCAGCAGTTATAACGCCCCGACAGAAACTCAGGGCACTGAAGCTTTCTTT. Translating it yields CASSYNAPTETQGTEAFF.

J is TRBJ2-7 and V is TRBV11-3; 7 bases align to TRBD2. This CDR3 has 17 residues. Trimming cost V 0 bases and J 1 base; bases outside gene matches: 9. Germline V lookup: CDR1 SGHNT, CDR2 YENEEA. The CDR3 bases are TGTGCCAGCAGCTTAGATTTCGCGGGGGACCTATCCTACGAGCAGTACTTC. Its translation is CASSLDFAGDLSYEQYF. Full variable domain (outside the CDR3, taken from reference TRBV11-3 and TRBJ2-7): EAGVVQSPRYKIIEKKQPVAFWCNPISGHNTLYWYLQNLGQGPELLIRYENEEAVDDSQLPKDRFSAERLKGVDSTLKIQPAELGDSAVYLCASSLDFAGDLSYEQYFGPGTRLTVT.

The genes are TRBV18 and TRBJ2-7; 7 bases align to TRBD1. Germline assignment: CDR1 KGHSH and CDR2 LQKENI. Germline trimming cut 4 bases from V and 0 bases from J; bases unmatched to any gene: 9. The CDR3 totals 16 residues. DNA for the CDR3: TGTGCCAGCTCACTCTTACCGACAGGGAGCTCCTACGAGCAGTACTTC. Translating gives CASSLLPTGSSYEQYF.